This T cell receptor (beta chain) is from a study of T cells in Graves' hyperthyroidism and ophthalmopathy. In its sample, this clonotype was seen many times. Diagnosis rested on symptoms, serum thyroxine and TRAb, thyroid ultrasound, and orbital computed tomography. It was 10 ml of fresh peripheral blood that supplied the PBMCs. There were TCR beta CDR3 regions amplified from RNA transcripts. The HTBI primer set was used in a first-round RT-PCR of the TCR CDR3. TCRdb reprocessed the multiplex PCR reads via MiXCR and lists one record per CDR3 protein. Among some 740,000 distinct CDR3 sequences, 13% to 15% were seen once, and the ten largest hold roughly 10%. The sample taken for sequencing was blood. The origin of this receptor is a young woman with Graves' hyperthyroidism.

CDR3 DNA: TGCGCCAGCAGCTTGGCCGACCGAGTAGTGAACACTGAAGCTTTCTTT. It encodes CASSLADRVVNTEAFF. V usage is TRBV5-1 and J usage is TRBJ1-1; D uncertain. V lost 0 bases and J 0 bases, leaving 12 bases between the germline ends. The germline V gene encodes CDR1 SGHRS and CDR2 YFSETQ. The CDR3 loop spans 16 amino acids.